The TCR beta chain described here comes from a study of T cell repertoires in aging, cancer and after chemotherapy. Germline V gene lookup returns CDR1 MRHNA and CDR2 SNTAGT. The CDR3 has 13 residues. V was cut by 0 bases and J by 6 bases, with 7 bases left in between. Multiplex touch-down PCR with TRB-A/B primers amplified rearranged V-D-J TRB sequences. TCRdb processed the multiplex PCR reads anew with MiXCR; each CDR3 protein has one entry. The table has about 13,000 distinct CDR3 sequences, approximately 40% seen once. The template was genomic DNA from peripheral blood, not RNA. The receptor comes from a human donor in good health. The donor label of this sample is uncertain. V and J are TRBV6-4 and TRBJ2-3; D gene ambiguous. The sequenced sample consisted of blood. The CDR3 nucleotides read TGTGCCAGCAGTGACTCCGCTTCGGATACGCAGTATTTT. This encodes CASSDSASDTQYF.